This TCR beta chain comes out of a study of cytomegalovirus exposure and HLA in healthy donors. Looking at the study overall: An early data release held 79 million or so unique TCRs from HLA-typed donors.

It was with 60 Vbeta and 13 Jbeta primers that the PCR ran. Here immunoSEQ multiplex PCR was the method, and the copy in TCRdb shows in-frame clones only, minus some. Among roughly 180,000 clones listed, 75% were seen once. Per the germline V gene, CDR1 is MDHEN and CDR2 is SYDVKM. The V and J ends lost 2 bases and 8 bases respectively, with 13 bases between them. The CDR3 covers 14 residues. The clonotype was recovered from a woman in her 40s in good health and CMV-seropositive. The specimen sequenced was PBMCs. V and J are TRBV28 and TRBJ2-1, with D possibly being TRBD2 (5 bases). The CDR3 nucleotides are TGTGCCAGCAGTTTAGGTACCGAGAGGGATGAGCAGTTCTTC. It translates to CASSLGTERDEQFF.